The T cell receptor (beta chain) described here comes from a study of OX40 agonist ivuxolimab in advanced cancers. Produced via immunoSEQ multiplex PCR; TCRdb's table is partial and in-frame only. This sample has 60,000 to 70,000 clones, with roughly 87% found just once. Germline CDR1 is MGHDK and CDR2 is SYGVNS. The length of the CDR3 is 13 residues. Trimming removed 4 bases from V and 1 base from J, with 5 bases in between. The sample was CD4+ or CD8+ T cells sorted from blood, taken in a trial of the OX40 agonist ivuxolimab. The sequence came from an adult with an advanced solid tumor such as melanoma, head and neck, liver or kidney cancer. The rearrangement joins TRBV25-1 to TRBJ1-3, with D hard to call. The CDR3 spells CASSAISGNTIYF. DNA for the CDR3: TGTGCCAGCAGTGCCATTTCTGGAAACACCATATATTTT.